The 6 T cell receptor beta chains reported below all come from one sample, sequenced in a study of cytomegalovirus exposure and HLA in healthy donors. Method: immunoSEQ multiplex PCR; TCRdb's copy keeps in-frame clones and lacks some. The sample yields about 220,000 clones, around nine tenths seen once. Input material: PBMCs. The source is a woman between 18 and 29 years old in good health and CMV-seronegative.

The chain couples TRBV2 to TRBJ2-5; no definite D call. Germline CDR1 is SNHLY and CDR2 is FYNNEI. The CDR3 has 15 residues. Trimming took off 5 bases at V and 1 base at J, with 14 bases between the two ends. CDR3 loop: CASSPIPGSQETQYF. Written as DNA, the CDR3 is TGTGCCAGCAGTCCAATACCGGGTTCCCAAGAGACCCAGTACTTC. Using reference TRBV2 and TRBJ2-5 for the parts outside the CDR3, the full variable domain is EPEVTQTPSHQVTQMGQEVILRCVPISNHLYFYWYRQILGQKVEFLVSFYNNEISEKSEIFDDQFSVERPDGSNFTLKIRSTKLEDSAMYFCASSPIPGSQETQYFGPGTRLLVL.

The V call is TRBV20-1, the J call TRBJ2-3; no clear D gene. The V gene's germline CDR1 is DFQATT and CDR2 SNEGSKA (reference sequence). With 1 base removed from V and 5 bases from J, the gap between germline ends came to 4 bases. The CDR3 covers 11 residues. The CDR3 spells CSARALDTQYF. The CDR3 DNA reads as TGCAGTGCTAGAGCCTTAGATACGCAGTATTTT.

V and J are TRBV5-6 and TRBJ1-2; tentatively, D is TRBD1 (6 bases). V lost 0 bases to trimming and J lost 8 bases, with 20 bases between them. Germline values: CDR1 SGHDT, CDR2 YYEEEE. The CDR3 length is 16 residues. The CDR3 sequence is CASSLAGAGVLSGYTF. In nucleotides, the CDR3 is TGTGCCAGCAGCTTGGCCGGGGCAGGGGTTTTGAGCGGCTACACCTTC.

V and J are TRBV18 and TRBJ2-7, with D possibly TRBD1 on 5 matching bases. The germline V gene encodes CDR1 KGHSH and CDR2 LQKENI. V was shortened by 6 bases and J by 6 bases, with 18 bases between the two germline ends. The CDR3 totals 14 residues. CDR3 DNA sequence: TGTGCCAGCTCGGCAGCCACAGGTGCAGCCGAGCAGTACTTC. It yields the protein CASSAATGAAEQYF.

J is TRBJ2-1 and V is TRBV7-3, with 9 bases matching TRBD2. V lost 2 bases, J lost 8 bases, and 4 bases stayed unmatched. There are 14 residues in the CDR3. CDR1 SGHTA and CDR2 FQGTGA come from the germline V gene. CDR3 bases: TGTGCCAGCAGCTTAGCGGGAGGGCCCTATGAGCAGTTCTTC. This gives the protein CASSLAGGPYEQFF.

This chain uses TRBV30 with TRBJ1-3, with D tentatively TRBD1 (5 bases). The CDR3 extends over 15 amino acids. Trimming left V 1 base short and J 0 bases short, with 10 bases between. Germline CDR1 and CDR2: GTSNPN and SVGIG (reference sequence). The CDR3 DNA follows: TGTGCCTGGAGTGCGGGACTGGGCTCTGGAAACACCATATATTTT. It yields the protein CAWSAGLGSGNTIYF.